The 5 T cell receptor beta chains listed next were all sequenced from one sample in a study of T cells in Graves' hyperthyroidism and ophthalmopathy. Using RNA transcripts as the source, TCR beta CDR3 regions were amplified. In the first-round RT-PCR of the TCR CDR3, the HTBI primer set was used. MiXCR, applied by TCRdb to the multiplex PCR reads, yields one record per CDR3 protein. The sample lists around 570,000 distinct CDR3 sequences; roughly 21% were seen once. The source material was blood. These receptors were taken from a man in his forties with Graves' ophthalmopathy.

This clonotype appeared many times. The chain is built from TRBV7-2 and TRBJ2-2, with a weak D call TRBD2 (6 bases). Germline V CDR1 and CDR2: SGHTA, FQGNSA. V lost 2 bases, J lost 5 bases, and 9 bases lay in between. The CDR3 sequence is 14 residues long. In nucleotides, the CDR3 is TGTGCCAGCAGCTTAAATGGAGGGACCGGGGAGCTGTTTTTT. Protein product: CASSLNGGTGELFF.

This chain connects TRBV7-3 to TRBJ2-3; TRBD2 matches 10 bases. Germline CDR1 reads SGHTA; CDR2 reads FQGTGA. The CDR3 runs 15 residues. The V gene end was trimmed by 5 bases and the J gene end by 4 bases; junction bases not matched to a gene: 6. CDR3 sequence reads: CASSPSGGAPDTQYF. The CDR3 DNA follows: TGTGCCAGCAGCCCCAGCGGGGGGGCCCCAGATACGCAGTATTTT.

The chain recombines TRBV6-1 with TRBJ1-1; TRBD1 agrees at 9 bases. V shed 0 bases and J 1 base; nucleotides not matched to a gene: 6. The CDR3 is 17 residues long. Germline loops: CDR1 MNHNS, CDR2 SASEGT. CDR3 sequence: CASSEAPTGGGNTEAFF. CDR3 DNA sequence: TGTGCCAGCAGTGAAGCACCGACAGGGGGGGGGAACACTGAAGCTTTCTTT.

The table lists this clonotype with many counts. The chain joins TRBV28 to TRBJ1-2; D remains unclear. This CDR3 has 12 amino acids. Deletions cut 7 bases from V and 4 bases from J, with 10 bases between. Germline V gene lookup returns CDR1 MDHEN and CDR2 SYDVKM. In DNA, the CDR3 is TGTGCCAGCACCTCAGGACGCTATGGCTACACCTTC. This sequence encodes CASTSGRYGYTF.

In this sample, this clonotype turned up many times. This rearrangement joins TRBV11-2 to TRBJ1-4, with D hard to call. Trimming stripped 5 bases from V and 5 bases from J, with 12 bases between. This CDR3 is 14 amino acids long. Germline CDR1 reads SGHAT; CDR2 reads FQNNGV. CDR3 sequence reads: CASSPARWNEKLFF. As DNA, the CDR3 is TGTGCCAGCAGCCCGGCCCGGTGGAATGAAAAACTGTTTTTT.